This TCR beta chain was retrieved from a study of blood T cells in healthy people across ages. Comment on this clonotype: Its antigen is unidentified.

V lost 4 bases to trimming and J lost 4 bases; unmatched junction nucleotides: 11. The CDR3 loop spans 17 amino acids. Germline loops: CDR1 MDHEN, CDR2 SYDVKM. Study observations and caveats: Relative to aged donors, long-lived donors carried more naive CD4+ cells and displayed higher diversity.

Next came a second PCR, run for about 6 to 12 cycles, which used a sample-barcoded 5' primer along with a J-beta primer mix. The authors tagged each cDNA molecule using a template-switch adaptor with 12 random nucleotides. TCRdb re-analysed the 5' RACE reads in MiXCR, keeping a single row per CDR3 protein. Of approximately 1.5 million distinct CDR3 sequences in the sample, around 36% were seen once. The specimen was blood. This sequence originates from a woman in her 30s in good health. The chain uses TRBV28 and TRBJ2-5; 11 bases are a match to TRBD2. DNA of the CDR3: TGTGCCAGCAGTTCTCCCGATAGCGGGAGGGGGGGAGAGACCCAGTACTTC. It encodes CASSSPDSGRGGETQYF.